Sequencing of this T cell receptor (beta chain) was carried out in a study of cytomegalovirus exposure and HLA in healthy donors. General observations from the study: There was a cluster of highly shared sequence variants that was likely a sequencing artifact.

Primers: 60 Vbeta forward and 13 Jbeta reverse. Libraries were prepared by immunoSEQ multiplex PCR; TCRdb keeps only in-frame clonotypes and omits some of them. This table holds around 300,000 clones, more than 55% found once. Germline V CDR1 and CDR2: SQVTM, ANQGSEA. Trimming cost V 4 bases and J 4 bases, with 14 bases left between them. CDR3 length: 14 residues. Remarks on this clone: Its specificity is unknown.

This sequence joins TRBV29-1 and TRBJ2-1; TRBD1 might be the D (6 bases). The origin of this receptor is a female donor in good health and CMV-seronegative. Sequencing was done on a sample of PBMCs. CDR3 bases: TGCAGCGTTGTGCTCGGTACAGGGTACAATGAGCAGTTCTTC. Residues: CSVVLGTGYNEQFF.